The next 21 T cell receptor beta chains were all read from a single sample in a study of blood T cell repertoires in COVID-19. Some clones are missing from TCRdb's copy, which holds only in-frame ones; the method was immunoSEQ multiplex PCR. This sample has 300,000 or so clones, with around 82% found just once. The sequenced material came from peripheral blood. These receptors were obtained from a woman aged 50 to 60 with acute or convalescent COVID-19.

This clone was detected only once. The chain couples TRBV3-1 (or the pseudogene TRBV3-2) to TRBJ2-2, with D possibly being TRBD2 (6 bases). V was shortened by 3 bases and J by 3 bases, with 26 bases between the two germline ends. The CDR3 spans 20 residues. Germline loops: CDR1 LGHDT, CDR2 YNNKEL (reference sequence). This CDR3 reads CASSHPKGLDVGTYTGELFF. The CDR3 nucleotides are TGTGCCAGCAGCCATCCAAAGGGGTTAGATGTGGGGACTTACACCGGGGAGCTGTTTTTT.

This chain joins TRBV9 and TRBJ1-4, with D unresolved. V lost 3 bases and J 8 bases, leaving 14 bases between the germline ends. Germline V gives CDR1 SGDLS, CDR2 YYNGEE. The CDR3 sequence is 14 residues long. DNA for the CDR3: TGTGCCAGCAGCGGGGCCCCAATTGCCGAAAAACTGTTTTTT. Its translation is CASSGAPIAEKLFF.

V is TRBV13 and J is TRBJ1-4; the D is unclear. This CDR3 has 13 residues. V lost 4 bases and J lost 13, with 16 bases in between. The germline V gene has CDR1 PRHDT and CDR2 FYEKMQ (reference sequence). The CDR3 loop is CASSWTAGKGLFF. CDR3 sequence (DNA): TGTGCCAGCAGCTGGACCGCCGGGAAAGGACTGTTTTTT. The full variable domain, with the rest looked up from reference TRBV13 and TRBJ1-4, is AAGVIQSPRHLIKEKRETATLKCYPIPRHDTVYWYQQGPGQDPQFLISFYEKMQSDKGSIPDRFSAQQFSDYHSELNMSSLELGDSALYFCASSWTAGKGLFFGSGTQLSVL.

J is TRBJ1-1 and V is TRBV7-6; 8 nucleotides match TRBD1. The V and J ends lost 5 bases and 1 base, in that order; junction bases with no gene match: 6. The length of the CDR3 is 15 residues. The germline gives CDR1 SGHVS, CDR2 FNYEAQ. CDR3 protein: CASSLTGQGNTEAFF. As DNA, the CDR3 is TGTGCCAGCAGCCTAACCGGACAGGGGAACACTGAAGCTTTCTTT.

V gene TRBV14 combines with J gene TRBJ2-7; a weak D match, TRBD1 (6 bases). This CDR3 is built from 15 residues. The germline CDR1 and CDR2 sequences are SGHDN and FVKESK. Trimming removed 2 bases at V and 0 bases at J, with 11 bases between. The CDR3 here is CASSQLGTLSYEQYF. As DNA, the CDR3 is TGTGCCAGCAGCCAACTGGGGACACTCTCCTACGAGCAGTACTTC.

CDR3 amino acids: CASSPSIRLSYNEQFF. The CDR3 DNA follows: TGTGCCAGCAGTCCCTCTATTCGCCTATCCTACAATGAGCAGTTCTTC. The chain uses TRBV27 and TRBJ2-1; D uncertain. Germline CDR1 reads MNHEY; CDR2 reads SMNVEV (reference sequence). The CDR3 is made up of 16 amino acids. The V gene lost 5 bases and the J gene lost 1 base, with 15 bases spanning the gap.

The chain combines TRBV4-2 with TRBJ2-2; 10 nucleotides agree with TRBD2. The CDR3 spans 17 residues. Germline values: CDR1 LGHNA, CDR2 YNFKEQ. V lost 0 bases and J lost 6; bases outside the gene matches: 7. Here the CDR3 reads CASSQDSLAGDSGELFF. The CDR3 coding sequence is TGTGCCAGCAGCCAAGATTCCCTAGCGGGGGATTCCGGGGAGCTGTTTTTT.

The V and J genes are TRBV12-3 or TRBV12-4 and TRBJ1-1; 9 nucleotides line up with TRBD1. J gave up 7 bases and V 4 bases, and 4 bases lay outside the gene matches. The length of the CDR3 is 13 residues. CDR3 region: CASSSGTGREAFF. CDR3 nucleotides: TGTGCCAGCAGTTCCGGGACAGGGCGTGAAGCTTTCTTT.

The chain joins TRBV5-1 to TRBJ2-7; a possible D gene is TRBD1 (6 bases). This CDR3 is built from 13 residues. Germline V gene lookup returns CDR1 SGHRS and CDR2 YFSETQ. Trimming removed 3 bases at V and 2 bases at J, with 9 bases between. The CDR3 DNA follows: TGCGCCAGCAGCTGGACAGTAACCTACGAGCAGTACTTC. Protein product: CASSWTVTYEQYF.

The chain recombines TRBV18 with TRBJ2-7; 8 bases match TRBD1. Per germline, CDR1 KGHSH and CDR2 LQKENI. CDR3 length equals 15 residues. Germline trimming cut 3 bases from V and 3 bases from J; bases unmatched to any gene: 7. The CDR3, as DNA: TGTGCCAGCTCACCGGGGACAGGAACAATCTACGAGCAGTACTTC. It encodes CASSPGTGTIYEQYF. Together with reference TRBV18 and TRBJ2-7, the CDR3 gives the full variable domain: NAGVMQNPRHLVRRRGQEARLRCSPMKGHSHVYWYRQLPEEGLKFMVYLQKENIIDESGMPKERFSAEFPKEGPSILRIQQVVRGDSAAYFCASSPGTGTIYEQYFGPGTRLTVT.

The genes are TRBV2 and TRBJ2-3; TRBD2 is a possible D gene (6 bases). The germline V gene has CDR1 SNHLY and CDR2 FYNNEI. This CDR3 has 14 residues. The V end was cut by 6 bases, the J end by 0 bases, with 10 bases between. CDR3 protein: CASRGGVSTDTQYF. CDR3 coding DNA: TGTGCCAGCAGGGGCGGGGTTAGCACAGATACGCAGTATTTT. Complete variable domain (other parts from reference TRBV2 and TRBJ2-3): EPEVTQTPSHQVTQMGQEVILRCVPISNHLYFYWYRQILGQKVEFLVSFYNNEISEKSEIFDDQFSVERPDGSNFTLKIRSTKLEDSAMYFCASRGGVSTDTQYFGPGTRLTVL.

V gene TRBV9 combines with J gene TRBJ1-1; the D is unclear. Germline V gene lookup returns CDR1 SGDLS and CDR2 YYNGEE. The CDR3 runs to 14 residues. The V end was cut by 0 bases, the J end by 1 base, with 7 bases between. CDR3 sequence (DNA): TGTGCCAGCAGCGTAGGACTGACGAACACTGAAGCTTTCTTT. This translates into CASSVGLTNTEAFF. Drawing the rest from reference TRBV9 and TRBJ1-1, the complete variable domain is DSGVTQTPKHLITATGQRVTLRCSPRSGDLSVYWYQQSLDQGLQFLIQYYNGEERAKGNILERFSAQQFPDLHSELNLSSLELGDSALYFCASSVGLTNTEAFFGQGTRLTVV.

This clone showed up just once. CDR3 in amino acids: CASSPARGADTEAFF. Written as DNA, the CDR3 is TGTGCCAGCAGCCCAGCCCGGGGAGCGGACACTGAAGCTTTCTTT. The chain joins TRBV5-4 to TRBJ1-1; the D is unclear. Trimming stripped 4 bases from V and 3 bases from J, with 16 bases between. Germline loops: CDR1 SGHNT, CDR2 YYREEE (reference sequence). This CDR3 region has 15 residues.

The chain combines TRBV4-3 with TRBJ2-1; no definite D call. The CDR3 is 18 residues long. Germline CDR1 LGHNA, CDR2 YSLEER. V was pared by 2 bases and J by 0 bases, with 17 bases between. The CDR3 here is CASSQIAWAGLSYNEQFF. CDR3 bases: TGCGCCAGCAGCCAAATCGCATGGGCTGGGCTCTCCTACAATGAGCAGTTCTTC.

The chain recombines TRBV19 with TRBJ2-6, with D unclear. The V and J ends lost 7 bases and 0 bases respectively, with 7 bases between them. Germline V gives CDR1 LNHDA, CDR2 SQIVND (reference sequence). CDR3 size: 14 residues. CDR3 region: CASIASSGANVLTF. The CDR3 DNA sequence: TGTGCCAGTATCGCCAGCTCTGGGGCCAACGTCCTGACTTTC.

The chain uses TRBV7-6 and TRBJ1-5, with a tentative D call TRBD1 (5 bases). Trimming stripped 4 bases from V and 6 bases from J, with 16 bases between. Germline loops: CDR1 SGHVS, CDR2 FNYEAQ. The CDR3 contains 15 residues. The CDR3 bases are TGTGCCAGCAGCTCCGCAGTCAACGGGGGTCAGCCCCAGCATTTT. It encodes CASSSAVNGGQPQHF. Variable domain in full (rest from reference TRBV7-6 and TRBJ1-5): GAGVSQSPRYKVTKRGQDVALRCDPISGHVSLYWYRQALGQGPEFLTYFNYEAQQDKSGLPNDRFSAERPEGSISTLTIQRTEQRDSAMYRCASSSAVNGGQPQHFGDGTRLSIL.

The CDR3 protein is CASSRDFPGTGELFF. CDR3 nucleotide sequence: TGTGCCAGCAGCAGGGACTTCCCGGGGACCGGGGAGCTGTTTTTT. The chain combines TRBV7-9 with TRBJ2-2; possibly TRBD2 for D (6 bases). The CDR3 covers 15 residues. Deletions cut 5 bases from V and 5 bases from J, with 15 bases between. Germline-derived CDR1 and CDR2 are SEHNR and FQNEAQ (reference sequence).

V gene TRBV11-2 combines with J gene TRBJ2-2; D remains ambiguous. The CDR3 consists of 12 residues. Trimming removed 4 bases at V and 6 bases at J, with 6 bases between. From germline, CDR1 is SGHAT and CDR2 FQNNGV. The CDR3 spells CASSYQAGELFF. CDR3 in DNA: TGTGCCAGCAGCTATCAGGCCGGGGAGCTGTTTTTT.

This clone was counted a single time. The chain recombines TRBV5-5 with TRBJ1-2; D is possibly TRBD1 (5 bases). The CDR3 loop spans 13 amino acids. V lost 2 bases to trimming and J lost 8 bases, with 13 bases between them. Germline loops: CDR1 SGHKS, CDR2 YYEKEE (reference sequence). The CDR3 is CASSLQVERGYTF. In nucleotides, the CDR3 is TGTGCCAGCAGCTTACAGGTAGAGCGAGGCTACACCTTC.

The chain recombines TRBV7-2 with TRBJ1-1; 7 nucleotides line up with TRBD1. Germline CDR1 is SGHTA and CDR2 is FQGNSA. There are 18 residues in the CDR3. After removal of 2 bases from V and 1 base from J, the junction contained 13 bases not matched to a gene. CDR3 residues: CASSLHPVGGGWNTEAFF. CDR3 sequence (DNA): TGTGCCAGCAGCTTACATCCAGTAGGGGGCGGGTGGAACACTGAAGCTTTCTTT.

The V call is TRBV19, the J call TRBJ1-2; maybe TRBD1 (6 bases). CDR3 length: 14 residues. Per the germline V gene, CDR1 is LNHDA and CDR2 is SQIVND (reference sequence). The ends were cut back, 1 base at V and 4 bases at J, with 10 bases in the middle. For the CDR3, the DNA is TGTGCCAGTAGTATAGCAGGGGCTGCCTATGGCTACACCTTC. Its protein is CASSIAGAAYGYTF.